The 28 T cell receptor beta chains below come from one sample, sequenced in a study of blood T cell repertoires in COVID-19. Using immunoSEQ multiplex PCR, the repertoire was profiled, and TCRdb retains in-frame clones only, with some absent. The data hold about 200,000 clones, with about nine tenths observed a single time. Material for sequencing was PBMCs or T cells enriched from blood (not recorded which). Source of these receptors: a woman in her 30s who had recovered from COVID-19.

The chain couples TRBV7-2 to TRBJ1-5; tentative D call: TRBD1 (6 bases). The CDR3 covers 14 residues. Trimming took off 3 bases at V and 4 bases at J, with 10 bases between the two ends. Germline CDR1 and CDR2: SGHTA and FQGNSA. The CDR3 nucleotides are TGTGCCAGCAGCTTGGACAGTAGTAATCAGCCCCAGCATTTT. Protein sequence: CASSLDSSNQPQHF.

This clone was seen just once. The chain has TRBV7-2 and TRBJ1-1; tentatively, D is TRBD1 (5 bases). From germline, CDR1 is SGHTA and CDR2 FQGNSA. The CDR3 contains 14 residues. The V end lost 2 bases, the J end lost 3 bases, and 10 bases lay between the germline ends. CDR3 in amino acids: CASSLSGGDTEAFF. For the CDR3, the DNA is TGTGCCAGCAGCTTATCCGGGGGGGACACTGAAGCTTTCTTT.

This clone was seen only once. The V and J genes are TRBV27 and TRBJ1-2; 7 nucleotides line up with TRBD1. CDR1 MNHEY and CDR2 SMNVEV come from the germline V gene (reference sequence). V was clipped by 5 bases and J by 7 bases; unmatched bases: 10. The CDR3 extends over 14 amino acids. In nucleotides, the CDR3 is TGTGCCAGCAGTCTCTCCAGGACAGGTCTTGGCTACACCTTC. This gives the protein CASSLSRTGLGYTF.

The chain combines TRBV14 with TRBJ2-7; no clear D gene. Germline assignment: CDR1 SGHDN and CDR2 FVKESK. The ends were cut back, 2 bases at V and 4 bases at J, with 9 bases in the middle. The CDR3 length is 13 residues. As DNA, the CDR3 is TGTGCCAGCAGCCAAACTGGCAGGTACGAGCAGTACTTC. Its protein is CASSQTGRYEQYF.

CDR3 region: CASSVGQGDTEAFF. CDR3 DNA: TGTGCCAGCAGCGTAGGACAGGGGGACACTGAAGCTTTCTTT. This sequence joins TRBV9 and TRBJ1-1; TRBD1 matches 9 bases. The CDR3 totals 14 residues. Losses at the gene ends were 0 bases for V and 3 bases for J; bases not matched to a gene: 0. CDR1 SGDLS and CDR2 YYNGEE come from the germline V gene.

The chain is built from TRBV4-3 and TRBJ2-3, with D perhaps matching TRBD1 (6 bases). In germline, CDR1 is LGHNA, CDR2 YSLEER. Trimming removed 1 base from V and 3 bases from J, with 8 bases in between. This CDR3 has 14 residues. CDR3 in DNA: TGCGCCAGCAGCCAAGCCACAGGGACAGATACGCAGTATTTT. Amino acids: CASSQATGTDTQYF.

The rearrangement joins TRBV11-3 to TRBJ1-2; 7 bases align to TRBD1. Looked up from germline, CDR1 is SGHNT and CDR2 is YENEEA. The trim removed 3 bases at V and 4 bases at J, leaving 8 bases unmatched. This CDR3 has 15 amino acids. CDR3 in amino acids: CASSLGRGYSYGYTF. The CDR3 DNA reads TGTGCCAGCAGCTTGGGCAGGGGGTATAGCTATGGCTACACCTTC.

This chain joins TRBV27 and TRBJ2-7; 12 bases match TRBD2. This CDR3 is built from 15 residues. V gave up 6 bases and J gave up 0 bases; unmatched junction bases: 3. Per the germline V gene, CDR1 is MNHEY and CDR2 is SMNVEV (reference sequence). The CDR3 spells CASSPTSGSSYEQYF. CDR3 DNA sequence: TGTGCCAGCAGCCCGACTAGCGGGAGCTCCTACGAGCAGTACTTC.

This chain connects TRBV13 to TRBJ2-7; D remains ambiguous. Per germline, CDR1 PRHDT and CDR2 FYEKMQ (reference sequence). V was pared by 4 bases and J by 1 base, with 8 bases between. The CDR3 contains 13 residues. CDR3 bases: TGTGCCAGCAGCTCATATACTTCCTACGAGCAGTACTTC. It encodes CASSSYTSYEQYF. The full variable domain, with the rest looked up from reference TRBV13 and TRBJ2-7, is AAGVIQSPRHLIKEKRETATLKCYPIPRHDTVYWYQQGPGQDPQFLISFYEKMQSDKGSIPDRFSAQQFSDYHSELNMSSLELGDSALYFCASSSYTSYEQYFGPGTRLTVT.

This chain joins TRBV7-9 and TRBJ2-7; D is perhaps TRBD1 (6 bases). Deletions cut 0 bases from V and 2 bases from J, with 11 bases between. CDR1 SEHNR and CDR2 FQNEAQ come from the germline V gene (reference sequence). This CDR3 is built from 15 residues. Here the CDR3 DNA reads TGTGCCAGCAGCTTAGCGAACGACAGGACCTACGAGCAGTACTTC. Amino acids: CASSLANDRTYEQYF.

J is TRBJ2-7 and V is TRBV4-3, with D perhaps matching TRBD2 (5 bases). The ends were cut back, 0 bases at V and 0 bases at J, with 9 bases in the middle. Looked up from germline, CDR1 is LGHNA and CDR2 is YSLEER. The length of the CDR3 is 15 residues. CDR3 DNA sequence: TGCGCCAGCAGCCAAGATGAGAGGGCCTCCTACGAGCAGTACTTC. Its translation is CASSQDERASYEQYF.

The chain carries TRBV29-1 and TRBJ1-1; D is possibly TRBD1 (5 bases). Germline-derived CDR1 and CDR2 are SQVTM and ANQGSEA. The CDR3 contains 11 residues. CDR3 residues: CGGSMNTEAFF. Written as DNA, the CDR3 is TGCGGGGGGTCAATGAACACTGAAGCTTTCTTT.

CDR3 DNA sequence: TGTGCCAGCAGGAGGACTAGCGGGAGTCTACACGAGCAGTACTTC. Encoded protein: CASRRTSGSLHEQYF. The chain carries TRBV6-5 and TRBJ2-7; 13 bases are shared with TRBD2. The germline V gene has CDR1 MNHEY and CDR2 SVGAGI. This CDR3 spans 15 amino acids. The ends lost 6 bases at V and 5 bases at J; junction bases unmatched: 7.

A word on this clone: In the same sample, other DNA sequences code for this CDR3. This chain uses TRBV7-3 with TRBJ1-1, with a tentative D call TRBD1 (6 bases). This CDR3 contains 13 residues. Germline values: CDR1 SGHTA, CDR2 FQGTGA. The V end was cut by 6 bases, the J end by 1 base, with 9 bases between. The CDR3 region has the DNA TGTGCCAGCAGTTTGGACAGGAACACTGAAGCTTTCTTT. It translates to CASSLDRNTEAFF.

This clone was seen once. This chain connects TRBV6-5 to TRBJ1-2; 8 nucleotides agree with TRBD1. Germline CDR1 and CDR2: MNHEY and SVGAGI. V trimming: 4 bases; J trimming: 5 bases; junction bases outside the gene matches: 9. This CDR3 region has 15 residues. This CDR3 is CASSLGTGRWYGYTF. Here the CDR3 DNA reads TGTGCCAGCAGTTTAGGGACAGGTCGGTGGTATGGCTACACCTTC.

This chain joins TRBV29-1 and TRBJ2-1, with D uncertain. Trimming took 5 bases from V and 5 from J, leaving 4 bases between them. Germline CDR1 and CDR2: SQVTM and ANQGSEA. This CDR3 spans 10 amino acids. CDR3 residues: CSVSDNEQFF. The CDR3 DNA reads TGCAGCGTTTCCGACAATGAGCAGTTCTTC.

The chain links TRBV6-5 to TRBJ1-1; the match to TRBD1 covers 9 bases. J was trimmed by 4 bases and V by 2 bases; bases with no gene match: 8. Germline assignment: CDR1 MNHEY and CDR2 SVGAGI. CDR3 size: 16 residues. This CDR3 reads CASSYPMGTGPTEAFF. For the CDR3, the DNA is TGTGCCAGCAGTTACCCGATGGGGACAGGGCCCACTGAAGCTTTCTTT.

The chain combines TRBV6-2 or TRBV6-3 with TRBJ2-7; 12 bases match TRBD2. Trimming took 5 bases from V and 7 from J; bases not matched to a gene: 15. This CDR3 is 17 amino acids long. Per germline, CDR1 MNHEY and CDR2 SVGEGT. This CDR3 reads CASSPLNSLAGGREQYF. The CDR3 coding sequence is TGTGCCAGCAGTCCCCTCAACTCACTAGCGGGAGGAAGGGAGCAGTACTTC.

J is TRBJ1-1 and V is TRBV4-1; TRBD1 agrees at 9 bases. This CDR3 has 15 amino acids. CDR1 is MGHRA, CDR2 YSYEKL, per germline. The J segment lost 2 bases and the V segment lost 3 bases, leaving 4 bases of the junction unmatched. The DNA of the CDR3 is TGCGCCAGCAGCCATCGGGACAGGGAAAACACTGAAGCTTTCTTT. Amino acid sequence: CASSHRDRENTEAFF.

V usage is TRBV29-1 and J usage is TRBJ1-2; 8 bases are shared with TRBD1. CDR3 size: 14 residues. The V segment lost 1 base and the J segment 4 bases; nucleotides outside the gene matches: 5. In germline, CDR1 is SQVTM, CDR2 ANQGSEA. The CDR3 DNA reads as TGCAGCGTTGAAGTTCGGGACAGGTCCTATGGCTACACCTTC. Translation: CSVEVRDRSYGYTF.

This clone was observed a single time. The J gene is TRBJ2-1, the V gene TRBV5-5; a weak D match, TRBD2 (6 bases). Germline V gene lookup returns CDR1 SGHKS and CDR2 YYEKEE (reference sequence). CDR3 length equals 14 residues. The V and J ends lost 5 bases and 10 bases respectively, with 19 bases between them. This chain's CDR3 is CASRRTSLALEQFF. In nucleotides, the CDR3 is TGTGCCAGCAGGAGGACTTCCCTAGCGTTAGAGCAGTTCTTC.

This clone has a handful of counts. The chain joins TRBV6-5 to TRBJ2-1; 11 bases are shared with TRBD2. This CDR3 region has 15 residues. Germline V gene sequence: CDR1 MNHEY, CDR2 SVGAGI. Losses at the gene ends were 6 bases for V and 9 bases for J; bases not matched to a gene: 10. For the CDR3, the DNA is TGTGCCAGCAGCTCCACTAGCGGGGGTCGCGGTGAGCAGTTCTTC. The encoded protein is CASSSTSGGRGEQFF.

This clone was picked up one time. V and J are TRBV2 and TRBJ1-6; D unclear. The CDR3 extends over 12 amino acids. V was shortened by 4 bases and J by 10 bases, with 8 bases between the two germline ends. Germline CDR1 reads SNHLY; CDR2 reads FYNNEI. CDR3 protein: CASSVSLSPLHF. CDR3 in DNA: TGTGCCAGCAGTGTGAGCCTCTCACCCCTCCACTTT.

V gene TRBV6-6 combines with J gene TRBJ2-3; TRBD1 matches 9 bases. Trimming removed 4 bases from V and 3 bases from J; junction bases left unmatched: 2. Germline CDR1 is MNHNY and CDR2 is SVGAGI (reference sequence). CDR3 length equals 14 residues. The CDR3 protein is CASSLTGGTDTQYF. As DNA, the CDR3 is TGTGCCAGCAGTTTGACAGGGGGAACAGATACGCAGTATTTT.

Concerning this clone itself: This same CDR3 is encoded by further DNA sequences in the sample. The chain employs TRBV4-3 and TRBJ1-4, with 7 bases aligning to TRBD1. The V gene end was trimmed by 0 bases and the J gene end by 8 bases; junction bases not matched to a gene: 6. CDR1 and CDR2 (germline): LGHNA, YSLEER. The CDR3 is 15 amino acids. In nucleotides, the CDR3 is TGCGCCAGCAGCCAAGATCGACAGGGCGGGGAAAAACTGTTTTTT. This codes for CASSQDRQGGEKLFF.

This chain joins TRBV29-1 and TRBJ1-1; 11 bases fit TRBD1. The CDR3 extends over 13 amino acids. CDR1 is SQVTM and CDR2 is ANQGSEA in the germline V gene. In nucleotides, the CDR3 is TGCAAGGGGACAGGGGGTATGAACACTGAAGCTTTCTTT. Translation: CKGTGGMNTEAFF.

This clone was detected only a few times. This sequence joins TRBV30 and TRBJ1-2; no definite D call. The CDR3 loop spans 13 amino acids. V was clipped by 2 bases and J by 1 base, with 8 bases between them. Germline values: CDR1 GTSNPN, CDR2 SVGIG (reference sequence). CDR3 DNA sequence: TGTGCCTGGAGTTGGGCCAGTAACTATGGCTACACCTTC. This gives the protein CAWSWASNYGYTF.

This chain links TRBV5-5 with TRBJ2-1; D unclear. The germline gives CDR1 SGHKS, CDR2 YYEKEE (reference sequence). The CDR3 totals 15 residues. Trimming removed 2 bases from V and 8 bases from J, with 17 bases in between. CDR3 protein: CASSLRVGEIDEQFF. CDR3 in DNA: TGTGCCAGCAGCTTACGGGTAGGTGAGATCGATGAGCAGTTCTTC.